This T cell receptor beta chain was sequenced for a study of cytotoxic CD8 clonotypes in ibrutinib-treated CLL (dated by TCRdb to the early 2020s). General notes on the study: The cohort was composed of about 10 relapsed/refractory and fewer than 16 treatment-naive patients; IGHV unmutated status was identified in 17 patients. Patients were still on ibrutinib when every remission and progressive disease sample was collected. On average, each sample had 255,043 productive templates and under 95,000 productive rearrangements. Responses were partial in around 25 patients and complete in 2; after median approximately 66 months follow-up, around 15 stayed in remission and roughly twelve progressed. Of the 80 to 95 participants in the trial, approximately 26 had longitudinal samples available. The response samples were drawn at a median of approximately 11 months into treatment, with a range of about 6 to 36 months. Cryopreserved peripheral blood mononuclear cells were collected at three points: before therapy, at response, and at either sustained remission or disease progression.

Each clonotype received, on average, roughly 9.6x coverage in deep resolution sequencing performed on a MiSeq, where the target depth lay between 1 in 1 million and 1 in 200,000 T cells. The immunoSEQ hsTCRB Kit was used to generate the TCR beta libraries. The source study handled its data this way. ImmunoSEQ Data Assistant and ImmunoSEQ Analyzer were used for data analysis, and V, D and J genes were assigned according to IMGT definitions. Clonality, which ranges from 0 to 1, was calculated by subtracting the normalized Shannon entropy of productive rearrangement frequencies from one. Only overrepresented clonotypes making up at least 0.05% of each patient's repertoire were included in the public clonotype analysis. Some twelve repertoires from age-matched healthy donors, obtained from immuneACCESS, served as clonality controls. As stored in TCRdb, this immuneACCESS dataset retains in-frame rearrangements with V and J assigned. A fraction of the clones does not appear; measured against another copy, unresolved V genes explain less than half of the discrepancy, and the remainder lacks a known reason. D and trimming were read from the DNA, whereas the V and J calls and clone size are those reported in that table. Here the sample has tens of thousands of clones; 57% occur a single time. The top ten clonotypes cover under 15% of the sample.

What the research found in general, with its limitations: Clonality increased at ibrutinib response, stayed stable in sustained remission, and fell back toward baseline at progression. Public clonotypes were rare and either contracted or stayed stable during treatment, and the rise in clonality at ibrutinib response reflected the expansion of private clonotypes. Baseline clonality was found to be higher than that of age-matched healthy donors and was strongly correlated with circulating CD8+ T-cell counts. Lymph node repertoires were not examined, and the timing of sampling was not matched between patients in sustained remission and those whose disease progressed.

The time point label, as the study defines it: 12 months on ibrutinib. Around 1.8 micrograms of genomic DNA were extracted from cryopreserved PBMCs for TCR beta library preparation. Longitudinal blood samples from CLL patients receiving ibrutinib monotherapy were subjected to high-throughput TCR beta sequencing. Patients were enrolled in a phase 2 open-label single-center ibrutinib monotherapy trial. At the junction V is shortened by 1 base and J by 7 bases, with 13 bases in between. The CDR3 goes from the cysteine to the phenylalanine over 15 residues. Solely the CDR3 DNA is kept, with 45 bases framed from the first base. The germline V gene specifies MNHNS as CDR1 and SASEGT as CDR2. Remarks on this clone: There is no known antigen for this receptor. Base qualities were left out, and no much larger clone turns up one base away.

The TCR was taken from a human donor with chronic lymphocytic leukemia. Sequencing was performed on PBMCs, taken after 12 months of ibrutinib treatment. The chain links TRBV6-1 with TRBJ1-4, with the D gene not confidently named. The DNA sequence is given as TGTGCCAGCAGTGAAGACGTGGGCGCGGGTGAAAAACTGTTTTTT. This encodes CASSEDVGAGEKLFF.